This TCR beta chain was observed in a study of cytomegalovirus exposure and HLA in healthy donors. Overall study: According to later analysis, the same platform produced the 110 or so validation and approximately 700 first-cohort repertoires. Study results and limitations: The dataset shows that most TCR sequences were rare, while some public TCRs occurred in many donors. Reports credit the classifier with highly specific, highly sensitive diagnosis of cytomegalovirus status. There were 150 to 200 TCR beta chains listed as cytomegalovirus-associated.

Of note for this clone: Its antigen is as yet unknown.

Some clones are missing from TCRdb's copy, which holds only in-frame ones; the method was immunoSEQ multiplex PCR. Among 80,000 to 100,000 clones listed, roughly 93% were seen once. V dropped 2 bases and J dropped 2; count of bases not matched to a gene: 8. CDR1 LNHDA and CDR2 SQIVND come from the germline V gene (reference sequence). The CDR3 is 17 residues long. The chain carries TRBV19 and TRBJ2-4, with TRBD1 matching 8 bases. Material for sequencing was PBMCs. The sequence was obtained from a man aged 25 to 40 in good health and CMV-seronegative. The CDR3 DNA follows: TGTGCCAGTAGTATAACTTCAGGGGGCTATACCAAAAACATTCAGTACTTC. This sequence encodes CASSITSGGYTKNIQYF.